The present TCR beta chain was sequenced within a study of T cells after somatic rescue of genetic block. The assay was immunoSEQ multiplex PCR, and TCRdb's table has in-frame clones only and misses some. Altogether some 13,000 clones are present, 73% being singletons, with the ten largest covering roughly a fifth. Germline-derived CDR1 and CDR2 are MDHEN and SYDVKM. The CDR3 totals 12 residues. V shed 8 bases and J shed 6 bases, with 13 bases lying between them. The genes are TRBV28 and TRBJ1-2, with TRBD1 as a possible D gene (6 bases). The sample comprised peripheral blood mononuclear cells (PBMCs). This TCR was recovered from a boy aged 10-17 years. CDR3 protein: CASSGASDGYTF. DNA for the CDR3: TGTGCCAGCTCAGGGGCTTCGGATGGCTACACCTTC.